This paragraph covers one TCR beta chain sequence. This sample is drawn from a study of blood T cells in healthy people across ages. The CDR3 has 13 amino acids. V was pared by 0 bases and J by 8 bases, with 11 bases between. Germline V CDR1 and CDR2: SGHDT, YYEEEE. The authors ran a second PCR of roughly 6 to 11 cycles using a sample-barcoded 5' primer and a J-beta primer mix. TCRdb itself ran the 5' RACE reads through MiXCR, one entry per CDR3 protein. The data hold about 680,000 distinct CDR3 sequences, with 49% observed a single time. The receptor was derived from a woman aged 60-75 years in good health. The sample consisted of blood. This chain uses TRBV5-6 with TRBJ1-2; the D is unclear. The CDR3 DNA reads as TGTGCCAGCAGCTTGGGGCAGAGGCAGGGCTACACCTTC. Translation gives CASSLGQRQGYTF.